This T cell receptor beta chain was sequenced for a study of early T cells in non-severe SARS-CoV-2 infection. Findings and limits, study-wide: The study's VDJdb matching favored anti-spike CD8 responses and missed private and CD4 specificities.

From the 5' RACE reads, TCRdb called clonotypes with MiXCR, one entry per CDR3 protein. Among about 30,000 distinct CDR3 sequences listed, about 4.9% were seen once. This clonotype was picked up a small number of times. Its antigen is not known. Trimming took off 1 base at V and 9 bases at J, with 13 bases between the two ends. Germline values: CDR1 SGHNT, CDR2 YENEEA. CDR3 size: 14 residues. This receptor was identified in an adult who was a healthcare worker with PCR-confirmed SARS-CoV-2 infection or an uninfected control (not recorded which). This sequence joins TRBV11-3 and TRBJ2-1, with D possibly being TRBD2 (5 bases). The material was whole blood, obtained at baseline. CDR3 nucleotide sequence: TGTGCCAGCAGCTTAGGCTCTAGTCGGGGTGAGCAGTTCTTC. Amino acid sequence: CASSLGSSRGEQFF.